This TCR beta chain originates from a study of spatial heterogeneity in lung cancer. About the study: Every unique TCR and UMI combination, on average, appeared more than ten times in raw reads.

Noted time point: sample taken at primary tumor resection. Whole RNA from tumor, nontumor lung or frozen PBMC was sequenced unsorted. V gave up 3 bases and J gave up 3 bases, with 5 bases separating them. This CDR3 region has 12 residues. Germline CDR1 SNHLY, CDR2 FYNNEI. The library protocol tagged each TCR cDNA with a unique molecular identifier. In TCRdb, the 5' RACE reads were re-called with MiXCR into one record per CDR3 protein. The table has roughly 80,000 distinct CDR3 sequences, about 8% seen once. The input for sequencing was PBMCs, taken at surgery. The origin of this receptor is a male donor with early-stage non-small cell lung cancer. The chain recombines TRBV2 with TRBJ2-5, with D unresolved. CDR3 DNA: TGTGCCAGCAGTGAGAGAGAAGAGACCCAGTACTTC. Translating it yields CASSEREETQYF.